The clone carrying this TCR beta chain was seen only a few times. What it recognizes is unknown. This entry belongs to a study of blood T cells in healthy people across ages. The overall study: About one barcoded beta molecule per two T cells was the capture yield of template switching.

Germline V lookup: CDR1 LGHDT, CDR2 YNNKEL (reference sequence). V trimming: 2 bases; J trimming: 4 bases; junction bases outside the gene matches: 12. CDR3 length: 19 amino acids. Study-wide results and limits: Long-lived donors carried more naive CD4+ cells and greater diversity than aged donors.

With a J-beta primer mix and a sample-barcoded 5' primer, a second PCR ran 7 to 11 cycles. Via MiXCR, TCRdb re-called the 5' RACE reads, giving one row per CDR3 protein. The table records about 1.6 million distinct CDR3 sequences, 30% to 35% of them present only once. The origin of this receptor is a woman under 40 in good health. Material: blood. The chain couples TRBV3-1 to TRBJ2-1; TRBD1 agrees at 12 bases. Written as DNA, the CDR3 is TGTGCCAGCAGCCAAAGACACCCGGGACAGGGGGCGCGGTACAATGAGCAGTTCTTC. Translating it yields CASSQRHPGQGARYNEQFF.